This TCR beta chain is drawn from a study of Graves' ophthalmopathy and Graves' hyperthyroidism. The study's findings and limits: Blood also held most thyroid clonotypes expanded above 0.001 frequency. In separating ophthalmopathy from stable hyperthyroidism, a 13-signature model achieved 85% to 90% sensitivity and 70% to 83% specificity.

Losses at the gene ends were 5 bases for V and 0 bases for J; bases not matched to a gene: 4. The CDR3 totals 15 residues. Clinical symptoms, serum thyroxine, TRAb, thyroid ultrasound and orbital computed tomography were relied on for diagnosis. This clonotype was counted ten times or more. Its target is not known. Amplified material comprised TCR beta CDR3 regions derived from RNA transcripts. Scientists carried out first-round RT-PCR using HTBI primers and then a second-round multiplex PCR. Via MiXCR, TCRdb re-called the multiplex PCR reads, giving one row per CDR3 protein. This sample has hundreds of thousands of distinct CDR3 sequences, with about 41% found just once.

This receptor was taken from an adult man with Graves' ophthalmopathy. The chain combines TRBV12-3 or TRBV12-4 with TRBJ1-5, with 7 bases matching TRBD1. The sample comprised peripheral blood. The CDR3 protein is CASSQDRVSNQPQHF. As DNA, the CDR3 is TGTGCCAGCAGTCAAGACAGGGTTAGCAATCAGCCCCAGCATTTT.